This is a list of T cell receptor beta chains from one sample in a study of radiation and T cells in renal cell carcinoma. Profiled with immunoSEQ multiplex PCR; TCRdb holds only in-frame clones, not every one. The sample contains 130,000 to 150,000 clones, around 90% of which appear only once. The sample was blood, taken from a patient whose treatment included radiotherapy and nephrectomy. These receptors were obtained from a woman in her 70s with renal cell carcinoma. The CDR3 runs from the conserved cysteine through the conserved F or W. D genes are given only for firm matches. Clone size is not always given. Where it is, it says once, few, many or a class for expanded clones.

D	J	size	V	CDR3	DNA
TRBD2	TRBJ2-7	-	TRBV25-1	CASSDSSLAAWGEQYF	TGTGCCAGCAGTGACTCCTCCCTAGCGGCCTGGGGCGAGCAGTACTTC
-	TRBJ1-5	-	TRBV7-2	CASSLKHSNQPQHF	TGTGCCAGCAGCTTAAAACATAGCAATCAGCCCCAGCATTTT
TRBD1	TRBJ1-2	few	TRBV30	CAWSKQGANYGYTF	TGTGCCTGGAGTAAACAGGGGGCAAACTATGGCTACACCTTC
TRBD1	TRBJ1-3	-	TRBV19	CASKTDRAGNTIYF	TGTGCCAGTAAAACGGACAGGGCTGGAAACACCATATATTTT
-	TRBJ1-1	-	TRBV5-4	CASSLPGAGYTEAFF	TGTGCCAGCAGCTTGCCGGGGGCGGGTTACACTGAAGCTTTCTTT
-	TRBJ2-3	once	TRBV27	CASSFGRSLDTQYF	TGTGCCAGCAGTTTTGGCCGATCGTTAGATACGCAGTATTTT
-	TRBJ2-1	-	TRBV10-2	CASQEGGWSSYNEQFF	TGCGCCAGCCAAGAGGGGGGGTGGAGCTCCTACAATGAGCAGTTCTTC
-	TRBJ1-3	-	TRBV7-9	CASSFGGNTIYF	TGTGCCAGCAGCTTCGGCGGAAACACCATATATTTT
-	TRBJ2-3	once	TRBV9	CASSVAARGTDTQYF	TGTGCCAGCAGCGTAGCTGCTCGCGGGACAGATACGCAGTATTTT
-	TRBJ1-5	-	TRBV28	CASSGHRESQPQHF	TGTGCCAGCAGTGGGCACAGGGAGAGTCAGCCCCAGCATTTT
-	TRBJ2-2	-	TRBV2	CASRISPNTGELFF	TGTGCCAGCCGTATCTCGCCGAACACCGGGGAGCTGTTTTTT
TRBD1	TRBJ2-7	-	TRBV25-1	CASSGQGTHEQYF	TGTGCCAGCAGTGGACAGGGCACCCACGAGCAGTACTTC
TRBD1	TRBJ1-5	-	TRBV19	CASSATTGGLQPQHF	TGTGCCAGTAGTGCGACCACAGGGGGGCTCCAGCCCCAGCATTTT
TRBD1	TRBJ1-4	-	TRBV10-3	CASTQGTSTNEKLFF	TGTGCCAGTACACAGGGGACCTCAACTAATGAAAAACTGTTTTTT
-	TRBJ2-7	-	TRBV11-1	CASSPPGTRYEQYF	TGTGCCAGCAGCCCTCCGGGAACCCGCTACGAGCAGTACTTC
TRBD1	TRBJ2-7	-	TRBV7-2	CASSQGTGANYEQYF	TGTGCCAGCAGCCAAGGGACAGGGGCCAACTACGAGCAGTACTTC
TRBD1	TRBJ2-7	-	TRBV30	CAWSADRGQYF	TGTGCCTGGAGTGCGGACAGGGGGCAGTACTTC